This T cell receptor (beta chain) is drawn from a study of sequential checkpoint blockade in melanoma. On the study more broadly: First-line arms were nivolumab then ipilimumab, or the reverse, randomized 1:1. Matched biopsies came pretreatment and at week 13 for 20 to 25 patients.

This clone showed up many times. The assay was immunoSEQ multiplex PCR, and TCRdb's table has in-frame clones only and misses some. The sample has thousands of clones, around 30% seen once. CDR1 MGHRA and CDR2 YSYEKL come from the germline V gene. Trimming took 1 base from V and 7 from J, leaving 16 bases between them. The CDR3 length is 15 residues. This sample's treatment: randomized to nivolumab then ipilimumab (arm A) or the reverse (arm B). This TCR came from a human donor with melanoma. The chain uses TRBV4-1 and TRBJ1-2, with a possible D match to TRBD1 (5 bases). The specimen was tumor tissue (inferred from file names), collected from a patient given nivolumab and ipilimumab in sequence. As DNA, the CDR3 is TGCGCCAGCAGCCAAGTTCGGGGGTGGTCGGGTGGCTACACCTTC. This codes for CASSQVRGWSGGYTF.